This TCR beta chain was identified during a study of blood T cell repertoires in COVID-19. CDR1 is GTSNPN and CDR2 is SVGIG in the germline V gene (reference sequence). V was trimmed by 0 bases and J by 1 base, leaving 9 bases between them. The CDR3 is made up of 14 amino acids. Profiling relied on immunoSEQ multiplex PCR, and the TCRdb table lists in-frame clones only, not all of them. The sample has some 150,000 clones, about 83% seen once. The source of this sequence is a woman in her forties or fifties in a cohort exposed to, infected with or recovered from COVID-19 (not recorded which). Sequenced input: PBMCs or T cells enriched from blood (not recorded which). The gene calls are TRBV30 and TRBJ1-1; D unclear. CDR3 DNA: TGTGCCTGGAGTGTTTTTACGGGGAACACTGAAGCTTTCTTT. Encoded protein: CAWSVFTGNTEAFF.